Below, 26 T cell receptor delta chains from the same sample are listed, as sequenced in a study of delta chain sequences of gamma delta T cells. With CATT, TCRdb re-called clones from the PCR reads. This sample has around 3,300 delta-chain clones, with less than 75% found just once. Input material: a tumor sample. The source of these receptors is a human donor with breast cancer.

With respect to this clone: For this DNA, TCRdb reports the protein of a much larger clone, which diverges at residue 14, most likely from a read error; the protein presented here is translated directly from the DNA. This rearrangement joins TRDV2 to TRDJ3; a weak D match, TRDD3 (5 bases). Germline-derived CDR1 and CDR2 are GEAIGNYY and EKD. The CDR3 extends over 16 amino acids. CDR3 protein: CACDSSTSWDTRQLFF. Here the CDR3 DNA reads TGTGCCTGTGACTCATCTACCTCCTGGGACACCCGACAGTTGTTTTTC.

Turning to this clone: This DNA's translation differs at residue 4 from TCRdb's protein, which comes from a much larger clone; a read error is likely, and the protein shown is translated from the DNA. This chain connects TRDV2 to TRDJ3; the D is unclear. Germline V gene data show CDR1 as GEAIGNYY and CDR2 as EKD. The CDR3 is made up of 16 amino acids. The germline V and J ends were trimmed by 6 bases and 0 bases, with 11 bases remaining between them. The CDR3: CACYSSTSWDTRQMFF. DNA of the CDR3: TGTGCCTGTTACTCATCTACCTCCTGGGACACCCGACAGATGTTTTTC.

The chain carries TRDV2 and TRDJ1, with a possible D match to TRDD3 (6 bases). The germline CDR1 and CDR2 sequences are GEAIGNYY and EKD. The CDR3 has 20 amino acids. CDR3 sequence (DNA): TGTGCTTTTTACCCCTTGTCAAGGGGGGGGGACCGACCTTACACCGATAAACTCATCTTT. Its translation is CAFYPLSRGGDRPYTDKLIF.

No V segment was called; the J segment is TRDJ1; the table assigns TRDD3, which was not confirmed against the DNA. The CDR3 length is 16 residues. CDR3 DNA: TGTGCCTCTGACCTGGGTGGGGCGCGTTTAACCGATAAACTCATCTTT. The encoded protein is CASDLGGARLTDKLIF.

By share, this clone counts as medium-sized. The protein TCRdb lists belongs to a much larger clone and differs from this DNA's translation at residue 10, which points to a read error; the protein shown is made from the DNA. The chain couples TRDV2 to TRDJ1; D gene unclear. Trimming stripped 0 bases from V and 0 bases from J, with 25 bases between. Germline V gene data show CDR1 as GEAIGNYY and CDR2 as EKD. The CDR3 runs to 20 residues. The CDR3 DNA reads as TGTGCCTGTGACACCGTGTCAAGGGAGGCGGACCGACCTTACACCGATAAACTCATCTTT. It translates to CACDTVSREADRPYTDKLIF.

Comments on this clone: A far larger clone is one base from this, pointing to a likely read error. Other DNA sequences in this specimen translate into the identical CDR3. The rearrangement uses TRDV2 and TRDJ1, with 7 bases aligning to TRDD3. This CDR3 is 15 amino acids long. Looked up from germline, CDR1 is GEAIGNYY and CDR2 is EKD. The CDR3 is CACDPVGEDTDKLIF. CDR3 DNA sequence: TGTGCCTGTGACCCAGTGGGGGAGGACACCGATAAACTCATTTTT.

Note on this clone: Its ends do not fully match the called genes, so a read error is possible. The chain employs TRDV2 and TRDJ1; D ambiguous. This CDR3 region has 20 residues. The germline gives CDR1 GEAIGNYY, CDR2 EKD. The CDR3 loop is CASDTVSREAEQPYTDKLIF. For the CDR3, the DNA is TGTGCCAGTGACACCGTGTCAAGGGAGGCCGAGCAACCTTACACCGATAAACTCATCTTT.

The rearrangement joins TRDV2 to TRDJ1, with a weak D call TRDD3 (5 bases). The DNA end favors TRDJ2, so the J call may be wrong. Germline loops: CDR1 GEAIGNYY, CDR2 EKD. This CDR3 is built from 15 residues. Here the CDR3 reads CACDTLSGEADRLFF. DNA for the CDR3: TGTGCCTGTGACACCTTGTCAGGGGAGGCCGATCGACTCTTCTTT.

This chain connects TRDV1 to TRDJ1; D may match TRDD2 or TRDD3 (5 bases each). CDR1 and CDR2 (germline): TSWWSYY, QGS. V lost 4 bases and J lost 6, with 24 bases in between. The CDR3 runs to 17 residues. This CDR3 reads CALGAVFPAVWANKLIF. The CDR3 coding sequence is TGTGCTCTTGGGGCAGTCTTCCCCGCCGTCTGGGCGAATAAACTCATCTTT.

This clone was observed a single time. The junction departs from germline at one end; a sequencing error may be responsible. The genes are TRDV2 and TRDJ1, with 9 bases matching TRDD3. CDR3 length: 18 amino acids. From germline, CDR1 is GEAIGNYY and CDR2 EKD. This CDR3 is CACDSVLGETCLTDKLIF. The DNA of the CDR3 is TGTGCTTGTGACTCCGTACTGGGGGAAACGTGCTTAACCGATAAACTCATCTTT.

This clone was seen a handful of times. TCRdb assigns this DNA the protein of a much larger clone, which departs from its translation at residue 9; this likely reflects a read error, and the protein shown comes from translating the DNA. The CDR3 DNA reads TGTGCCTGTGACACGGTGGGGGACCGTGGTTACACCGATAAACTCATCTTT. This translates into CACDTVGDRGYTDKLIF. This chain joins TRDV2 and TRDJ1; 7 bases line up with TRDD3. Germline loops: CDR1 GEAIGNYY, CDR2 EKD. V was clipped by 1 base and J by 0 bases; unmatched bases: 10. The CDR3 is made up of 17 amino acids.

Note on this clone: An end of the junction does not agree with germline; a read error may underlie this. The chain is built from TRDV2 and TRDJ1, with 7 nucleotides matching TRDD3. The CDR3 totals 20 residues. Germline CDR1 is GEAIGNYY and CDR2 is EKD. In nucleotides, the CDR3 is TGTGCCTGTTACACCTTGTCAAGGGCGGGGGATCGCACTTACTGCGATAAACTCATCTTT. This sequence encodes CACYTLSRAGDRTYCDKLIF.

Notes on this clone: The amino acid sequence in TCRdb belongs to a much larger clone and departs from this DNA's translation at residue 14, likely a sequencing read error; the sequence shown is translated from the DNA. This chain connects TRDV2 to TRDJ1; TRDD3 matches 8 bases. The CDR3 length is 19 residues. Germline-derived CDR1 and CDR2 are GEAIGNYY and EKD. J gave up 4 bases and V 0 bases, and 18 bases lay outside the gene matches. The chain's CDR3 is CACDTVHFGGGFFLDKLIF. CDR3 DNA: TGTGCCTGTGACACCGTTCACTTTGGTGGGGGATTCTTTCTCGATAAACTCATCTTT.

This CDR3 is CAGYTLAGYAQPKHTDKLIF. Here the CDR3 DNA reads TGTGCAGGGTACACTTTAGCAGGATACGCGCAACCGAAACACACCGATAAACTCATCTTT. This sequence joins TRDV2 and TRDJ1; 7 bases are shared with TRDD3. CDR3 length: 20 residues. Looked up from germline, CDR1 is GEAIGNYY and CDR2 is EKD.

The chain joins TRDV2 to TRDJ1, with D unclear. With the DNA end fitting TRDJ2 better, the J assignment may be wrong. The CDR3 consists of 15 residues. Germline V gene lookup returns CDR1 GEAIGNYY and CDR2 EKD. The CDR3 loop reads CACDTLAISGDKLFF. CDR3 nucleotide sequence: TGTGCCTGTGACACCTTGGCGATATCGGGCGATAAACTCTTCTTT.

The J gene is uncalled and the V gene is TRDV2. The CDR3 is 17 residues long. CDR1 GEAIGNYY and CDR2 EKD come from the germline V gene. The CDR3 protein is CACDPLERTDIAEHLFF. The CDR3 nucleotides are TGTGCCTGTGACCCACTAGAGCGGACAGACATCGCTGAACACCTCTTCTTT.

Concerning this clone itself: Sequence at one end of the junction differs from germline and may be a read error. The chain couples TRDV2 to TRDJ1; 10 nucleotides match TRDD3. The CDR3 spans 15 residues. Germline CDR1 and CDR2: GEAIGNYY and EKD. The chain's CDR3 is CSCDPVGDTSDKLIF. CDR3 bases: TGTTCCTGTGATCCAGTGGGGGATACTTCCGATAAACTCATCTTT.

By proportion, this clone is medium-sized. TCRdb shows a much larger clone's protein in place of this DNA's translation, and the two differ at residue 10, likely through a read error; the protein shown is translated from the DNA. The V and J genes are TRDV2 and TRDJ1; weak D call: TRDD3 (5 bases). This CDR3 has 14 amino acids. Germline CDR1 reads GEAIGNYY; CDR2 reads EKD. The germline V and J ends were trimmed by 0 bases and 7 bases, with 14 bases remaining between them. CDR3 nucleotide sequence: TGTGCCTGTGACACCGTTGTTCAGGGATGTAAACTCATCTTT. Translated: CACDTVVQGCKLIF.

As to this clone: The junction differs from germline at one of its ends, possibly a read error. The chain couples TRDV2 to TRDJ3; D might be TRDD2 (5 bases). This CDR3 comprises 20 residues. Per germline, CDR1 GEAIGNYY and CDR2 EKD. The CDR3 is CSYDVVTPSRAPWDTLQIYF. CDR3 coding DNA: TGTTCCTATGACGTCGTCACTCCCTCGAGAGCTCCGTGGGACACTCTACAGATTTATTTC.

This clone was seen more than once but under ten times. This DNA's translation and the protein TCRdb lists, from a much larger clone, do not match at residue 9, likely due to a read error; the protein shown is translated from the DNA. The chain joins TRDV2 to TRDJ1; TRDD3 matches at 8 bases. J gave up 1 base and V 2 bases, and 8 bases lay outside the gene matches. CDR3 length equals 16 residues. Per germline, CDR1 GEAIGNYY and CDR2 EKD. CDR3 coding DNA: TGTGCCTGTGACAACCTGGGGGAGGGAAGCACCGATAAACTCATCTTT. The encoded protein is CACDNLGEGSTDKLIF.

The J gene is TRDJ1, the V gene TRDV2; D is ambiguous. Germline V gene data show CDR1 as GEAIGNYY and CDR2 as EKD. The CDR3 covers 20 residues. The V end was cut by 0 bases, the J end by 0 bases, with 25 bases between. The CDR3 DNA sequence: TGTGCCTGTGACACCGTGTCAAGGGAGAGGAAGCGAGCGTACACCGATAAACTCATCTTT. It yields the protein CACDTVSRERKRAYTDKLIF.

This clone was observed a handful of times. This DNA translates differently at residue 2 from the TCRdb protein, which is that of a much larger clone; a read error is likely, and the protein shown is the DNA's own translation. The CDR3 coding sequence is TGTTCCTGTGACACTTTAGGGGGATACGCGCAACCGAAACACACCGATAAACTCATCTTT. Protein: CSCDTLGGYAQPKHTDKLIF. This sequence joins TRDV2 and TRDJ1; 10 bases match TRDD3. Germline V lookup: CDR1 GEAIGNYY, CDR2 EKD. The CDR3 has 20 residues.

This clone is large in the sample. This sequence joins TRDV1 and TRDJ1, with D uncertain. Per the germline V gene, CDR1 is TSWWSYY and CDR2 is QGS. CDR3 size: 16 residues. Trimming took 3 bases from V and 5 from J, leaving 19 bases between them. The CDR3 loop reads CALGDNYPLGEDKLIF. CDR3 DNA sequence: TGTGCTCTTGGGGATAATTATCCCCTTGGAGAGGATAAACTCATCTTT.

The CDR3 here is CAIEKHGEENTDKLIF. The CDR3 DNA follows: TGTGCCATAGAGAAGCATGGGGAGGAAAACACCGATAAACTCATCTTT. The J segment is TRDJ1; no V gene was assigned; the table's TRDD3 call for D was not verified on the DNA. The CDR3 length is 16 residues.

This clone was seen more than once but under ten times. TCRdb lists the protein of a much larger clone for this DNA, which differs at residue 18, so this is likely a read error; the protein given here is translated from the DNA itself. This chain connects TRDV2 to TRDJ1, with 8 bases matching TRDD3. The CDR3 contains 20 residues. Germline-derived CDR1 and CDR2 are GEAIGNYY and EKD. The CDR3, as DNA: TGTGCCTGTGACACCGTGCGACCAACTGGGGGGTTCCTAAACACCGATAAACCCATCTTT. It encodes CACDTVRPTGGFLNTDKPIF.

The chain recombines TRDV2 with TRDJ1; D is ambiguous. Between the trimmed V and J ends, which lost 3 bases and 14 bases, there was a span of 33 bases. This CDR3 spans 17 amino acids. Germline V gives CDR1 GEAIGNYY, CDR2 EKD. The DNA for the CDR3 is TGTGCCTGTGACCCAATACTACCTCCAGAGGTCTCCGATGTAATTATCTTT. It encodes CACDPILPPEVSDVIIF.